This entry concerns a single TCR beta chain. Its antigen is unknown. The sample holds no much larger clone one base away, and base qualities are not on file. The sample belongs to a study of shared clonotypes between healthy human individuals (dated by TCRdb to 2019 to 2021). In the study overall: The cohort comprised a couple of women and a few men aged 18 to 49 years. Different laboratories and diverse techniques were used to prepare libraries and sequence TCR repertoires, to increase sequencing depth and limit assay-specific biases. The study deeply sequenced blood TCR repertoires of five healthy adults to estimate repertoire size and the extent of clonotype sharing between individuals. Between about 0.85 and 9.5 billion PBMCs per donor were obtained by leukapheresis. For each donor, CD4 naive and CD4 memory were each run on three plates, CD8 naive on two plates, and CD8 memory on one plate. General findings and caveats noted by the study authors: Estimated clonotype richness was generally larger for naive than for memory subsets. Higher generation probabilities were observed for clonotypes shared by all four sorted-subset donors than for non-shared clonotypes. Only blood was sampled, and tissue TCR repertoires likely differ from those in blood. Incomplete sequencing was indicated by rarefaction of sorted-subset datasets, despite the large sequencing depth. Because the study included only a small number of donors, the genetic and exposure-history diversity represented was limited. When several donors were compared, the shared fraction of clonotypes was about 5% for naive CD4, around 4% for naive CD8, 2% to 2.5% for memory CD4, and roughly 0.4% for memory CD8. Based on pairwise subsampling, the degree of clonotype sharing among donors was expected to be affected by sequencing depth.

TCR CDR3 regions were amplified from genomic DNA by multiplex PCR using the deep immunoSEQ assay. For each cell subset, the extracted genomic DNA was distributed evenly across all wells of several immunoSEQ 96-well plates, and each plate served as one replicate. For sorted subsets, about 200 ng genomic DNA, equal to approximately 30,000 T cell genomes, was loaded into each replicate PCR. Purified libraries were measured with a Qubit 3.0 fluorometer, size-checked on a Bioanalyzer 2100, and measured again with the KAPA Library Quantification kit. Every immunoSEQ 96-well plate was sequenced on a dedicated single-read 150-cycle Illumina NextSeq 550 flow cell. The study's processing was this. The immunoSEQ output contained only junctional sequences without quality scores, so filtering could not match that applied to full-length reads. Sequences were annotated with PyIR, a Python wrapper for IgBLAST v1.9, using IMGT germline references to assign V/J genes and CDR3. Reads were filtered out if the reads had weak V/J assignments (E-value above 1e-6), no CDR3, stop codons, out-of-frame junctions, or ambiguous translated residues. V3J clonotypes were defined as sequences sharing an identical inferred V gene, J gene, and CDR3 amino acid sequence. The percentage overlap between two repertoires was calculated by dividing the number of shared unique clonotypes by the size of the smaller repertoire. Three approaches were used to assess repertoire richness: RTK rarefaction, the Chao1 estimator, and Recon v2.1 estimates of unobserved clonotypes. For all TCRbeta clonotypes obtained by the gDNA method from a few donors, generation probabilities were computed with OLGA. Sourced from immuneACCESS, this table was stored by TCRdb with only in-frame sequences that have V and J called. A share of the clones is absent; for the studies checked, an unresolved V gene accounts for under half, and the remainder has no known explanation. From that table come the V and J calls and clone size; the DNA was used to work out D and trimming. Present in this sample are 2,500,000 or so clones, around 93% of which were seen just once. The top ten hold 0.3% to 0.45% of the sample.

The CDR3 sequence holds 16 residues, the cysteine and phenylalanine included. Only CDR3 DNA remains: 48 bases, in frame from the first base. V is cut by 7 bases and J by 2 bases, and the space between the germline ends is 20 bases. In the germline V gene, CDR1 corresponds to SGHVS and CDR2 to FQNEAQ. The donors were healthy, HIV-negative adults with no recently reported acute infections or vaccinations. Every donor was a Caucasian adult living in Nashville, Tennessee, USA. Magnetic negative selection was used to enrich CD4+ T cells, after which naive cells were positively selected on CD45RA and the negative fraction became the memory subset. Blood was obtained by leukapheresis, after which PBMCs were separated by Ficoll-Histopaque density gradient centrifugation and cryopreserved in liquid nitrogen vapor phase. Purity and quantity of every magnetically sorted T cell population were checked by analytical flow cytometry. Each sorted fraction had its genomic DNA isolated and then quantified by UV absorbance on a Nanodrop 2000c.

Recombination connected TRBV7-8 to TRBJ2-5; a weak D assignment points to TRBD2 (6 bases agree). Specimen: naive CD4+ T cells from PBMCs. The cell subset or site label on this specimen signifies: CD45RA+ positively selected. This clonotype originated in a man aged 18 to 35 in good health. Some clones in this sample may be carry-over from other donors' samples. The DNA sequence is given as TGTGCCAGCAAGCGGAGGAGGGTCGGTAGGCAAGAGACCCAGTACTTC. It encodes CASKRRRVGRQETQYF.